The entry that follows covers one T cell receptor beta chain sequence. As yet, its antigen is unknown. The length of the CDR3 is 17 residues. V was clipped by 4 bases and J by 5 bases; unmatched bases: 16. Germline V gene sequence: CDR1 SGHNT, CDR2 YYREEE (reference sequence). Lesional scalp tissue (obtained by punch biopsy) and peripheral blood were collected from alopecia areata patients. This sample is part of a study of CD8+ T cells in alopecia areata. Regarding the study as a whole: Sequences from scalp samples also cover resident alphabeta T cells of normal skin. Across lesional scalp, and particularly alopecia totalis/universalis, clonality surpassed that of normal scalp. Patients shared TCRs less clearly than mice did, possibly owing to HLA.

Extracted RNA was reverse transcribed into cDNA, the sequencing template. Sequenced by immunoSEQ multiplex PCR; TCRdb stores in-frame clones only, minus some. The sample lists over 200,000 clones, around three fifths occurring once. V and J are TRBV5-4 and TRBJ1-2, with 8 bases that match TRBD1. This receptor was identified in a human donor with alopecia areata. This specimen was CD4+ T cells sorted from blood, taken at week 0. The CDR3 bases are TGTGCCAGCAGCACCTGGGGGACAGGCCTTCATTTATATGGCTACACCTTC. Translated: CASSTWGTGLHLYGYTF. Drawing the rest from reference TRBV5-4 and TRBJ1-2, the complete variable domain is ETGVTQSPTHLIKTRGQQVTLRCSSQSGHNTVSWYQQALGQGPQFIFQYYREEENGRGNFPPRFSGLQFPNYSSELNVNALELDDSALYLCASSTWGTGLHLYGYTFGSGTRLTVV.